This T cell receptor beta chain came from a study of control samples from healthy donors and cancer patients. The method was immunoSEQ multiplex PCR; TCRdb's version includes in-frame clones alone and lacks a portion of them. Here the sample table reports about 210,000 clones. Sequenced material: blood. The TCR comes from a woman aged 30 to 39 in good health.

The CDR3 is CASSLASEAEQYF. As DNA, the CDR3 is TGCGCCAGCAGCTTGGCATCAGAAGCCGAGCAGTACTTC. The genes are TRBV5-1 and TRBJ2-7; no firm D call. V was trimmed by 0 bases and J by 6 bases, leaving 10 bases between them. Germline loops: CDR1 SGHRS, CDR2 YFSETQ. There are 13 residues in the CDR3.